This entry describes one T cell receptor (beta chain). TCRdb's table, derived via immunoSEQ multiplex PCR, lists solely in-frame clones and lacks some. The sample shows about 210,000 clones, roughly 82% of them seen only once. This CDR3 has 15 residues. The germline V gene encodes CDR1 LNHDA and CDR2 SQIVND (reference sequence). V lost 0 bases and J lost 0, with 9 bases in between. This sample is drawn from a study of blood T cell repertoires in COVID-19. Study in general: T cells, B-cell-depleted T cells, or PBMCs supplied cDNA or gDNA.

V gene TRBV19 combines with J gene TRBJ2-7, with D possibly matching TRBD2 (5 bases). The sample was peripheral blood. This TCR was recovered from a man aged 50 or older with active or convalescent COVID-19. CDR3 DNA sequence: TGTGCCAGTAGTATAGATCATGGGAGCTCCTACGAGCAGTACGTC. Translation gives CASSIDHGSSYEQYV.